A single T cell receptor beta chain is shown here with its context. Its antigen is not known. This sample stems from a study of CXCR3-negative and CXCR3-positive naive CD8 T cells. Naive CD8+ T cells showed a CD45RO-CCR7+CD27+CD95- phenotype. Study outcomes and limitations: TRBV-TRBJ usage was similar across naive CXCR3 subsets but distinct in memory cells. CXCR3-positive naive cells carried more hydrophobic TRB CDR3s than CXCR3-negative naive cells did. Naive subsets did not differ in surface CD5, and the authors estimated TCR strength using properties of the TRB CDR3.

The authors prepared UMI-labeled TRB cDNA libraries by 5' RACE. TCRdb re-called the 5' RACE reads and gives one entry per CDR3 protein, without DNA. This sample's table reports roughly 90,000 distinct CDR3 sequences. Germline-derived CDR1 and CDR2 are SEHNR and FQNEAQ (reference sequence). The CDR3 is 15 amino acids. The specimen sequenced was naive CXCR3- CD8+ T cells from blood. Subset defined: CD45RO-CCR7+CD27+CD95- naive CD8+ T cells lacking CXCR3 (TNR3-). The clonotype was recovered from a human donor in good health. Some clones in this sample may be carry-over from other donors' samples. The chain employs TRBV7-9 and TRBJ2-1; as DNA is missing, the TRBD2 call by TCRdb cannot be tested. CDR3 in amino acids: CASSPEGSSYNEQFF.